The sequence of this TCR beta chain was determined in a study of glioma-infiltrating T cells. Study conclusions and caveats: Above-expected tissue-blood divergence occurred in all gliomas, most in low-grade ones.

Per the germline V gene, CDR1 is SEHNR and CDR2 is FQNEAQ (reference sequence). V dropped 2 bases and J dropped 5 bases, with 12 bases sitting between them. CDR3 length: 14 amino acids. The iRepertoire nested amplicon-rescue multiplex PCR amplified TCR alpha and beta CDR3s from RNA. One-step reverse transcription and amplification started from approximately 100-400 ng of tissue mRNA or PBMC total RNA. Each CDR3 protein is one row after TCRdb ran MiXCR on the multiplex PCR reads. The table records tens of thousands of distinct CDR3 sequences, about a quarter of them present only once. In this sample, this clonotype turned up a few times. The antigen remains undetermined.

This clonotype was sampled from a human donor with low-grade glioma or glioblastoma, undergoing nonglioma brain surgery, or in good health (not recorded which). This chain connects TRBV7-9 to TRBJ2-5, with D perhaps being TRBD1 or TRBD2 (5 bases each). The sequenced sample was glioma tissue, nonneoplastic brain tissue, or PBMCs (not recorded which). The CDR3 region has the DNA TGTGCCAGCAGCTTATTCGGGACGATGGAGACCCAGTACTTC. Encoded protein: CASSLFGTMETQYF.